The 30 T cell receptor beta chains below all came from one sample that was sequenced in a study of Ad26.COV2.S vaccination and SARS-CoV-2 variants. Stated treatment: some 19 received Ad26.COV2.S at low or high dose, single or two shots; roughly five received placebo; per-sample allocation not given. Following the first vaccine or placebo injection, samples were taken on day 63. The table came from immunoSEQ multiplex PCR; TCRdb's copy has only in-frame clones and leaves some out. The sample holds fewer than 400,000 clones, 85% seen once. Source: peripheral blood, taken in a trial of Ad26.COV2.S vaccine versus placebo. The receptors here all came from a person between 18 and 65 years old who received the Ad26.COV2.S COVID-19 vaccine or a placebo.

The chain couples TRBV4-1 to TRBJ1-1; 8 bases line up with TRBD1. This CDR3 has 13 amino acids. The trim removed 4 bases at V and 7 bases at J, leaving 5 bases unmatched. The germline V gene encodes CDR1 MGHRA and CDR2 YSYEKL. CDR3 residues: CASSLDRAGEAFF. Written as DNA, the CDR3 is TGCGCCAGCAGCCTGGACAGGGCGGGTGAAGCTTTCTTT.

The CDR3 DNA follows: TGTGCCAGAAGCTTGTTCTCGAGCTCCTACAATGAGCAGTTCTTC. Translating it yields CARSLFSSSYNEQFF. The J gene is TRBJ2-1, the V gene TRBV5-3, with D unclear. TRBV5-3 is an ORF for which the function is uncertain. V lost 1 base and J lost 0, with 8 bases in between. The CDR3 consists of 15 residues.

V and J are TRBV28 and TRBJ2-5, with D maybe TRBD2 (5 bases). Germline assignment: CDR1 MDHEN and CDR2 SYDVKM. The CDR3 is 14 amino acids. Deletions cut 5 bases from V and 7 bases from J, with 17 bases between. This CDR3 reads CASSPPRGWVTQYF. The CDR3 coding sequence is TGTGCCAGCAGTCCCCCACGAGGGTGGGTGACCCAGTACTTC. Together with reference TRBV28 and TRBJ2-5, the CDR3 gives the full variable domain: DVKVTQSSRYLVKRTGEKVFLECVQDMDHENMFWYRQDPGLGLRLIYFSYDVKMKEKGDIPEGYSVSREKKERFSLILESASTNQTSMYLCASSPPRGWVTQYFGPGTRLLVL.

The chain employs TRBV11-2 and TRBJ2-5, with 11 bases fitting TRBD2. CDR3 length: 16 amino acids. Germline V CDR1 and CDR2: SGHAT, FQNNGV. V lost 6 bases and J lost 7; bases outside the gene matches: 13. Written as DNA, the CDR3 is TGTGCCAGCAGGCCAACCAATAGCGGGGGGGCCGGGACCCAGTACTTC. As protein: CASRPTNSGGAGTQYF.

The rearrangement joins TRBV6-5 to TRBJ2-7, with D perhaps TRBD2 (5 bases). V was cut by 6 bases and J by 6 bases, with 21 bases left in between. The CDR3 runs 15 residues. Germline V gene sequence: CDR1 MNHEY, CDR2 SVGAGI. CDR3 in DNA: TGTGCCAGCAGCGCCTTCCACTGGGAGTCTTCCGAGCAGTACTTC. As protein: CASSAFHWESSEQYF.

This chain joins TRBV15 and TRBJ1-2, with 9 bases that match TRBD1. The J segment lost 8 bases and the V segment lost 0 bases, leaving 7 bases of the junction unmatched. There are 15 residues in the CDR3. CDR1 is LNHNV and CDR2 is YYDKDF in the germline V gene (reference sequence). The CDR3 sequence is CATSRERTGAQGYTF. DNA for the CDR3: TGTGCCACCAGCAGAGAGCGGACAGGGGCTCAAGGCTACACCTTC. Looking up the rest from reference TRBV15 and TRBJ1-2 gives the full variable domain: DAMVIQNPRYQVTQFGKPVTLSCSQTLNHNVMYWYQQKSSQAPKLLFHYYDKDFNNEADTPDNFQSRRPNTSFCFLDIRSPGLGDTAMYLCATSRERTGAQGYTFGSGTRLTVV.

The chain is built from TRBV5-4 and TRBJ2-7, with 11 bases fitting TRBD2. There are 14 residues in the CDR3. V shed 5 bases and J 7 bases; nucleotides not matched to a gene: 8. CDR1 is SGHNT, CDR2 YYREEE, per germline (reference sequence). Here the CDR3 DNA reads TGTGCCAGCAGGTTAGCGGGGGGGCCGGGGGAGCAGTACTTC. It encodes CASRLAGGPGEQYF.

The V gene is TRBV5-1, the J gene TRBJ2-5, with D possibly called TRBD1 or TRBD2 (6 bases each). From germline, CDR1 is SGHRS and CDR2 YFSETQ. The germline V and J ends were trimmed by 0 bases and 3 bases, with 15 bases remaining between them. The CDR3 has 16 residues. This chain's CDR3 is CASSLEGLRGEETQYF. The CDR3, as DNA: TGCGCCAGCAGCTTGGAAGGACTAAGGGGGGAAGAGACCCAGTACTTC.

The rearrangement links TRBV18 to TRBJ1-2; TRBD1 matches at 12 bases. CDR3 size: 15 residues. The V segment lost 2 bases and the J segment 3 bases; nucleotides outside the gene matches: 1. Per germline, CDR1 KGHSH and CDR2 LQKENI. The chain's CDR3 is CASSPGTGGDYGYTF. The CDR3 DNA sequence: TGTGCCAGCTCACCAGGGACAGGGGGCGACTATGGCTACACCTTC.

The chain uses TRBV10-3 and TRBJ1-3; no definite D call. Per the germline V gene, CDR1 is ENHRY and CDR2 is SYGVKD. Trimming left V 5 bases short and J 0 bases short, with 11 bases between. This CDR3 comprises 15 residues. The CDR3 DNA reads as TGTGCCATCAGTTCTGGAACAGACTCTGGAAACACCATATATTTT. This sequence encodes CAISSGTDSGNTIYF.

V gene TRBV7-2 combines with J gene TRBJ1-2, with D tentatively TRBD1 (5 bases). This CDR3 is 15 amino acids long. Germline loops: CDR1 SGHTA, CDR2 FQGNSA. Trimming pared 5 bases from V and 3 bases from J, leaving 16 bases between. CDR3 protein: CASSRTGGSHYGYTF. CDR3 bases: TGTGCCAGCAGCCGGACGGGGGGGTCTCACTATGGCTACACCTTC.

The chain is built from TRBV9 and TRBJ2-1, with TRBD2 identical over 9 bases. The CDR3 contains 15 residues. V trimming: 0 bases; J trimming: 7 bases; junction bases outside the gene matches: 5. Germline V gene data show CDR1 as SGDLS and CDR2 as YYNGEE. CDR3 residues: CASSVGGGAANEQFF. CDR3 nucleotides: TGTGCCAGCAGCGTAGGCGGGGGGGCCGCGAATGAGCAGTTCTTC.

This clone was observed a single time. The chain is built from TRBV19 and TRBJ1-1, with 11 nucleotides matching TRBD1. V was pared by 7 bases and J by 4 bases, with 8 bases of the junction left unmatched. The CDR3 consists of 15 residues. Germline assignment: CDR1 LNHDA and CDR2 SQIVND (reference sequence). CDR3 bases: TGTGCCAGTATCCCGGGGGGGACAGGGGGCACTGAAGCTTTCTTT. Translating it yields CASIPGGTGGTEAFF.

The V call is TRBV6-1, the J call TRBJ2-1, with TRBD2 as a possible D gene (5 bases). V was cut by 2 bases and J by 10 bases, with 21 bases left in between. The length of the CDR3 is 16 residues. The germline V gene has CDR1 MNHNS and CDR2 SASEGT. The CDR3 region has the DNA TGTGCCAGCAGTGAACGAGGGAGTTATCGGTTGCCAGAGCAGTTCTTC. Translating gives CASSERGSYRLPEQFF.

In DNA form, the CDR3 reads TGTGCCAGCAGTACGTTATTATGGCGGGGGGGCTCCGGGGAGCTGTTTTTT. Protein: CASSTLLWRGGSGELFF. V gene TRBV28 combines with J gene TRBJ2-2, with TRBD2 matching over 9 bases. Per germline, CDR1 MDHEN and CDR2 SYDVKM. After removal of 5 bases from V and 6 bases from J, the junction contained 13 bases not matched to a gene. This CDR3 is 17 amino acids long.

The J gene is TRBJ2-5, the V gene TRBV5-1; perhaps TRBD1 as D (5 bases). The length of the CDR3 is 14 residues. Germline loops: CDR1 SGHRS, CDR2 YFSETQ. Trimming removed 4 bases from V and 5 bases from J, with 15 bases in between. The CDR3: CASSDPRVGETQYF. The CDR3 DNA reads TGCGCCAGCAGCGACCCCAGGGTAGGGGAGACCCAGTACTTC.

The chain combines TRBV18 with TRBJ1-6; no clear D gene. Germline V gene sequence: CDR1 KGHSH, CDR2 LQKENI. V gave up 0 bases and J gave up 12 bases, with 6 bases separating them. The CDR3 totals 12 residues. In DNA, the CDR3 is TGTGCCAGCTCACCACCGGAGGGACCCCTCCACTTT. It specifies CASSPPEGPLHF.

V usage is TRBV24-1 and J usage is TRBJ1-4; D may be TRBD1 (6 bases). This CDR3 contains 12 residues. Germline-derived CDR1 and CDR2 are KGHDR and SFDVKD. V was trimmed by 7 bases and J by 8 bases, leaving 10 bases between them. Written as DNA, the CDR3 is TGTGCCACCAGACAGGGTCGAGAAAAACTGTTTTTT. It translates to CATRQGREKLFF.

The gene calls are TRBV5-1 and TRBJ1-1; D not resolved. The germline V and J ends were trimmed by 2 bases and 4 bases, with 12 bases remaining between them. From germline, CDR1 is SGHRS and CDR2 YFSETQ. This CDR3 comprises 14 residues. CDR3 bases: TGCGCCAGCAGCTTTGAGGAGCTGAGCACTGAAGCTTTCTTT. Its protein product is CASSFEELSTEAFF.

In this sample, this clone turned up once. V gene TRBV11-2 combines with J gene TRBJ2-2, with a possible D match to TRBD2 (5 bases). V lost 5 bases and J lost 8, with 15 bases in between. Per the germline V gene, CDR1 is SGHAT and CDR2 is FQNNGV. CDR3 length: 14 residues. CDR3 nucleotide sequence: TGTGCCAGCAGCGGGATTACTAGAATTGGGGAGCTGTTTTTT. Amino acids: CASSGITRIGELFF. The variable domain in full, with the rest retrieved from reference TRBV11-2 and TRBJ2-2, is EAGVAQSPRYKIIEKRQSVAFWCNPISGHATLYWYQQILGQGPKLLIQFQNNGVVDDSQLPKDRFSAERLKGVDSTLKIQPAKLEDSAVYLCASSGITRIGELFFGEGSRLTVL.

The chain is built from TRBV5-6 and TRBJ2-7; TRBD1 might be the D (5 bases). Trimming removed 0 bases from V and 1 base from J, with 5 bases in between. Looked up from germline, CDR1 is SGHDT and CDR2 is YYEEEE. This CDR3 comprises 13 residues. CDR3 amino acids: CASSLGQSYEQYF. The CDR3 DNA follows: TGTGCCAGCAGCTTGGGACAGTCCTACGAGCAGTACTTC.

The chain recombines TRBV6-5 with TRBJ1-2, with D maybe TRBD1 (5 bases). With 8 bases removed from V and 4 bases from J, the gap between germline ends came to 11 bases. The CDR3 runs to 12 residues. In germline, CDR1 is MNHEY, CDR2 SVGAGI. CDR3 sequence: CASHQGRYGYTF. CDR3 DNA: TGTGCCAGCCATCAGGGCCGCTATGGCTACACCTTC.

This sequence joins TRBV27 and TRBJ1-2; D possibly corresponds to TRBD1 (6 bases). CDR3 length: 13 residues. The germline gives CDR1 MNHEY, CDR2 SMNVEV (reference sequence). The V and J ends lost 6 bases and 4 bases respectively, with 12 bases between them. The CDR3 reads CASRETGSYGYTF. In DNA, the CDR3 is TGTGCCAGCAGGGAGACAGGTTCCTATGGCTACACCTTC.

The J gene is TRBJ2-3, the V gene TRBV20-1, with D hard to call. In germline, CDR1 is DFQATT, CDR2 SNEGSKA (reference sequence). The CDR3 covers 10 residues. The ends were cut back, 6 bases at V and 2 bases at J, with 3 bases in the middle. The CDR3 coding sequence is TGCAGTGCCTACACAGATACGCAGTATTTT. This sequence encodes CSAYTDTQYF.

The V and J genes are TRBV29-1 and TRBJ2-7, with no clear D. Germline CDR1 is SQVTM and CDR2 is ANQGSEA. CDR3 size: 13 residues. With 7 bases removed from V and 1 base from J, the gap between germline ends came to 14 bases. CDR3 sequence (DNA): TGCAGCGCCGGTGGTCTATCTTCCTACGAGCAGTACTTC. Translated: CSAGGLSSYEQYF.

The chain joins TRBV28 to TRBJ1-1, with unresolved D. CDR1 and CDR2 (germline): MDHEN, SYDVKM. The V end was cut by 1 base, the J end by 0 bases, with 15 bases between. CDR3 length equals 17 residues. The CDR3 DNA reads TGTGCCAGCAGTTTATCCGGAATCACCCTCATGAACACTGAAGCTTTCTTT. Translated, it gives CASSLSGITLMNTEAFF.

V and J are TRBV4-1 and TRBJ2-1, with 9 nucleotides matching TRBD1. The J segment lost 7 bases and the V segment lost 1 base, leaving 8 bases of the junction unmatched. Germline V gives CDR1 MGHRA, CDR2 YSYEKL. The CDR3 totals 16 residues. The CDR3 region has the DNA TGCGCCAGCAGCCAAGCACCGGGACAGGGAGGAAATGAGCAGTTCTTC. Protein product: CASSQAPGQGGNEQFF.

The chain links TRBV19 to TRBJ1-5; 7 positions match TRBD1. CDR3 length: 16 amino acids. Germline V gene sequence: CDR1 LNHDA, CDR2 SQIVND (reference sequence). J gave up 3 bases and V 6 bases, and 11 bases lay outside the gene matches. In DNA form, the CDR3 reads TGTGCCAGTAGCCGGGCAGACAGGGCACCCAATCAGCCCCAGCATTTT. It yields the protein CASSRADRAPNQPQHF.

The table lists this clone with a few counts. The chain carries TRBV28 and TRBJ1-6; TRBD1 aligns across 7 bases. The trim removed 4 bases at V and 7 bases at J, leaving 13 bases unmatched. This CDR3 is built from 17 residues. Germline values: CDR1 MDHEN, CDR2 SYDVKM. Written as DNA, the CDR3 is TGTGCCAGCAGTTCCCTGGATGAGGGGGCGGAAAATTCACCCCTCCACTTT. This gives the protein CASSSLDEGAENSPLHF.

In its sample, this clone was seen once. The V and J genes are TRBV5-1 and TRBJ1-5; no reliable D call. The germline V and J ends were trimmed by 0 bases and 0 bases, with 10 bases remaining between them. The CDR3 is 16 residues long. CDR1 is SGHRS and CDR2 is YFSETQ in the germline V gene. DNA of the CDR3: TGCGCCAGCAGCTTGGATCCAAGAAATAGCAATCAGCCCCAGCATTTT. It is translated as CASSLDPRNSNQPQHF.